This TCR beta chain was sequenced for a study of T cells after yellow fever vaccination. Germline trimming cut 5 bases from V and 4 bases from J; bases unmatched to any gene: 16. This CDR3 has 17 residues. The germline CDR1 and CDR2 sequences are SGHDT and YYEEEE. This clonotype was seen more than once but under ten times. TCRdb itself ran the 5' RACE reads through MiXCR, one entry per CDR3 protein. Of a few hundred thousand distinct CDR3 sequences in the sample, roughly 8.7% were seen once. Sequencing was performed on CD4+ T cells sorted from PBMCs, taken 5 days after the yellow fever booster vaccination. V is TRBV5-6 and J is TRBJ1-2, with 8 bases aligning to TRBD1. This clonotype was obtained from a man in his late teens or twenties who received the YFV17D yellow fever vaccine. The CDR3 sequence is CASRIVAGGEESYGYTF. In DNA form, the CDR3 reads TGTGCCAGCAGGATTGTGGCAGGGGGCGAGGAGAGCTATGGCTACACCTTC.